The rows below give T cell receptor beta chains drawn from one sample of a study of blood T cell repertoires in COVID-19. Using immunoSEQ multiplex PCR, the repertoire was profiled, and TCRdb retains in-frame clones only, with some absent. This sample has just under 350,000 clones, with approximately 89% found just once. Sample: peripheral blood. The receptors stem from a woman aged 18-30 years who had recovered from COVID-19. The CDR3 runs from the conserved cysteine through the conserved F or W. The D gene is left open where the match is weak. For some rows the clone size is stated as once, few or many, or as a class when expanded; others skip it.

>TRBD2|.|TRBJ2-1|TRBV18
TGTGCCAGCTCAATTGCTGCGGGAGCGGACAATGAGCAGTTCTTC
CASSIAAGADNEQFF
>.|.|TRBJ1-6|TRBV18
TGTGCCAGCTCCCAACGGTCTGAAAATTCACCCCTCCACTTT
CASSQRSENSPLHF
>TRBD2|.|TRBJ2-2|TRBV3-1/TRBV3-2
TGTGCCAGCAGCCAAGTCCAAGCGGGAAACACCGGGGAGCTGTTTTTT
CASSQVQAGNTGELFF
>TRBD1|.|TRBJ1-2|TRBV19
TGTGCCAGTAGTGAAGGGACAGGGCCAGCCTATGGCTACACCTTC
CASSEGTGPAYGYTF
>.|.|TRBJ2-3|TRBV6-2/TRBV6-3
TGTGCCAGCAGTTACAGGCCGGACGGGGGTAGAAAAACAGATACGCAGTATTTT
CASSYRPDGGRKTDTQYF
>.|.|TRBJ1-3|TRBV9
TGTGCCAGCAGCTCCCGCGGGGAGGGAAACACCATATATTTT
CASSSRGEGNTIYF
>TRBD1|once|TRBJ1-2|TRBV11-2
TGTGCCAGCAGCCCAGACAGGGAGAGCGATGGCTACACCTTC
CASSPDRESDGYTF
>TRBD1|.|TRBJ1-2|TRBV4-1
TGCGCCAGCAGCCAAGGACAGGGGATCTATGGCTACACCTTC
CASSQGQGIYGYTF
>TRBD2|.|TRBJ2-1|TRBV9
TGTGCCAGCAGCGTAGGTAGCGGGAGAACGAATGAGCAGTTCTTC
CASSVGSGRTNEQFF
>TRBD2|once|TRBJ2-3|TRBV7-2
TGTGCCAGCAGCCCGCTAGCGGGAGGCCCCGCAGATACGCAGTATTTT
CASSPLAGGPADTQYF
>TRBD1|.|TRBJ1-2|TRBV29-1
TGCAGCGTTGAAGTCGGCCGGACAGGACCCTATGGCTACACCTTC
CSVEVGRTGPYGYTF
>TRBD1|.|TRBJ2-5|TRBV29-1
TGCAGCGTTGCCCCGACAGGGGTCGGGCAAGAGACCCAGTACTTC
CSVAPTGVGQETQYF
>TRBD1|.|TRBJ2-5|TRBV2
TGTGCCAGCGGAGACAGGGCCCAAGAGACCCAGTACTTC
CASGDRAQETQYF
>TRBD2|.|TRBJ2-1|TRBV11-2
TGTGCCAGCAGCACCCGGCCCAGCGGGGATTACAATGAGCAGTTCTTC
CASSTRPSGDYNEQFF
>TRBD2|.|TRBJ2-5|TRBV11-3
TGTGCCAGCAGCGGAACTAGCGGGCAAGAGACCCAGTACTTC
CASSGTSGQETQYF
>.|.|TRBJ1-3|TRBV4-1
TGCGCCAGCAGCCAATATCAGGGTGTCCCTGGAAACACCATATATTTT
CASSQYQGVPGNTIYF
>.|.|TRBJ1-2|TRBV20-1
TGCAGTGCTAGTAAACAGAACTATGGCTACACCTTC
CSASKQNYGYTF
>.|.|TRBJ1-1|TRBV9
TGTGCCAGCCCAGGGTGGAGGTCGGCCGGGAGAGAAGCTTTCTTT
CASPGWRSAGREAFF
>.|.|TRBJ2-5|TRBV7-2
TGTGCCAGCAGCTTAGATCCCCAACAAGAGACCCAGTACTTC
CASSLDPQQETQYF
>.|.|TRBJ2-5|TRBV5-1
TGCGCCAGCAGCTTGGGCCAGGGAAATGGAGAGACCCAGTACTTC
CASSLGQGNGETQYF
>.|once|TRBJ1-3|TRBV11-2
TGTGCCAGCAGCCTTGGGGCAGGGGCTGGAAACACCATATATTTT
CASSLGAGAGNTIYF
>TRBD1|.|TRBJ1-3|TRBV19
TGTGCCAGTAGTATCGGACAGGGGCCGAGAAACACCATATATTTT
CASSIGQGPRNTIYF
>.|.|TRBJ1-2|TRBV5-8
TGTGCCAGCAGCCGTACCCAGCGAGCTAACTATGGCTACACCTTC
CASSRTQRANYGYTF
>.|.|TRBJ1-6|TRBV6-6
TGTGCCAGCAGTTACTCGGCCCTTAATTCACCCCTCCACTTT
CASSYSALNSPLHF
>.|few|TRBJ2-3|TRBV11-2
TGTGCCAGCAGCCTCCGGAGGCCAGATACGCAGTATTTT
CASSLRRPDTQYF
>.|few|TRBJ1-2|TRBV7-9
TGTGCCAGCAGCTTGGACAGCTATGGCTACACCTTC
CASSLDSYGYTF
>TRBD2|.|TRBJ2-5|TRBV18
TGTGCCAGCTCACCACCGCGGGGGAAAGTAAAAGAGACCCAGTACTTC
CASSPPRGKVKETQYF
>.|.|TRBJ2-5|TRBV5-1
TGCGCCAGCAGCCTACGTTCCCCTAAAGAGACCCAGTACTTC
CASSLRSPKETQYF
>.|.|TRBJ1-2|TRBV6-2/TRBV6-3
TGTGCCAGCAGTTACTCGAGGACGAAACAGGGATCCAACTATGGCTACACCTTC
CASSYSRTKQGSNYGYTF
>.|.|TRBJ1-2|TRBV6-5
TGTGCCAGCAGTCCCCAGACAGCTCTATATGGCTACACCTTC
CASSPQTALYGYTF
>TRBD2|.|TRBJ2-1|TRBV11-3
TGTGCCAGCAGCCAGACTAGCGGGAGTGCCTCTGATGAGCAGTTCTTC
CASSQTSGSASDEQFF
>TRBD2|.|TRBJ2-5|TRBV6-5
TGTGCCAGCACCGAATCTCGGGGGGGTAGGGAGACCCAGTACTTC
CASTESRGGRETQYF